A selection of T cell receptor beta chains follows, all from one sample in a study of T cell changes during pregnancy in multiple sclerosis. Libraries were prepared by immunoSEQ multiplex PCR; TCRdb keeps only in-frame clonotypes and omits some of them. Found here are approximately 92,000 clones, 92% of them singletons; the top ten hold about 2.6%. The sequenced sample was peripheral blood, obtained in the first trimester of pregnancy. These receptors originate from a female donor with multiple sclerosis, enrolled in a pregnancy study. Each CDR3 is given with its conserved first and last residue.

TRBV5-1,CASSSDRTIYGYTF
TRBV19,CASSSRSSSYNEQFF
TRBV5-4,CASSLARVSGNNEQFF
TRBV30,CAWSGGTGILNTEAFF
TRBV2,CASSRWRELDNEQFF
TRBV18,CASSPPGSTVGYEQYF
TRBV28,CASSWPGSGYGYTF
TRBV15,CATSRDLGTGHYGYTF
TRBV28,CASSSYSGYTF
TRBV27,CASSRGQPNTGELFF
TRBV25-1,CASSDWNSGRGEQYF
TRBV4-1,CASSQAGVGADTQYF
TRBV5-6,CASSFDVGAVNEQFF
TRBV6-1,CASSEIGQSRWANVLTF
TRBV7-2,CASSSNGLVETQYF
TRBV29-1,CSVVGGEQFF
TRBV28,CASGVGNTEAFF
TRBV25-1,CASSEGGQETQYF
TRBV28,CASSLFGQALLYGYTF
TRBV6-1,CASSGGLVRETQYF
TRBV29-1,CSVEPRDRGAATIYF
TRBV11-3,CASSSGLAGGEQFF
TRBV10-3,CAITSGISYEQYF
TRBV18,CASSPLSITDTQYF
TRBV28,CASSFSGTGMHEQYF
TRBV28,CASSRSGNDNYEQYF
TRBV19,CASSTSNTGELFF
TRBV18,CASSYGQGGGYTF